The entry below describes one TCR beta chain. Original handling: Scientists estimated how many nucleated cells there were by amplifying reference gene primers. Measured with immunoSEQ multiplex PCR; TCRdb has only the in-frame clones, and not every one. The V and J calls and clone size were taken over from that table, and D and trimming were inferred from the DNA. Among more than 95,000 clones listed, more than 85% were seen once. The CDR3 covers 14 residues. Germline V gives CDR1 MNHEY, CDR2 SVGAGI. V was pared by 5 bases and J by 3 bases, with 11 bases between. This record comes from a study of blood T cell repertoires in COVID-19. Those enrolled in Seattle joined during active infection and were followed longitudinally afterward.

This clonotype was sampled from a man aged 45 to 65 with COVID-19, enrolled during active disease. Input material: peripheral blood. J is TRBJ2-1 and V is TRBV6-5, with D possibly being TRBD1 (6 bases). The CDR3 region is CASSPRDNYNEQFF. CDR3 nucleotides: TGTGCCAGCAGTCCCCGGGACAACTACAATGAGCAGTTCTTC.